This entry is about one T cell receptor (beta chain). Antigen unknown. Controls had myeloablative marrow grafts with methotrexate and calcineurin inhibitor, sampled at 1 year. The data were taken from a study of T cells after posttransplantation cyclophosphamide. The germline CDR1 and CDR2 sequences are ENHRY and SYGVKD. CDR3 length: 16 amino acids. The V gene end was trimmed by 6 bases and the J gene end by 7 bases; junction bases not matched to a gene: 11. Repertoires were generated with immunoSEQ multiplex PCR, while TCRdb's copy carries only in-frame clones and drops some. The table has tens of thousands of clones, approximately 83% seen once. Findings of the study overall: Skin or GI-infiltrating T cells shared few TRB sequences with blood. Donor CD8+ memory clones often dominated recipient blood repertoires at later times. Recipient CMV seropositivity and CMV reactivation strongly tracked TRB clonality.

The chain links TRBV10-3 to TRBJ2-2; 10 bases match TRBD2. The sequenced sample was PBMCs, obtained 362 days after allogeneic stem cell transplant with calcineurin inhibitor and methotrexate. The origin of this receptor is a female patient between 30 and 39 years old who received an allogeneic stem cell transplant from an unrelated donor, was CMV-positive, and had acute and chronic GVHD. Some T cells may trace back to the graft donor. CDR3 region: CAISSRAGGPSGELFF. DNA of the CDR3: TGTGCCATCAGCTCTAGAGCGGGAGGGCCTAGCGGGGAGCTGTTTTTT.